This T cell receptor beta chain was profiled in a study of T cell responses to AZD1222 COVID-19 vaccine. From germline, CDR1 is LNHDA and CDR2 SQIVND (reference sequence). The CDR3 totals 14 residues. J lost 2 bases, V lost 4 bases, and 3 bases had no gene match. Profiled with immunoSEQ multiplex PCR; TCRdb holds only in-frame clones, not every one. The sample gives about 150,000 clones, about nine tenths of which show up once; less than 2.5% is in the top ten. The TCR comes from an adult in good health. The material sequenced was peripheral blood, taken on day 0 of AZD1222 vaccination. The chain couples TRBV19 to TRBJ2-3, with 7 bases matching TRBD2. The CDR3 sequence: CASSSGRATDTQYF. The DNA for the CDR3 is TGTGCCAGTAGTAGCGGGAGAGCCACAGATACGCAGTATTTT. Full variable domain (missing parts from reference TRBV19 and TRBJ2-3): DGGITQSPKYLFRKEGQNVTLSCEQNLNHDAMYWYRQDPGQGLRLIYYSQIVNDFQKGDIAEGYSVSREKKESFPLTVTSAQKNPTAFYLCASSSGRATDTQYFGPGTRLTVL.